The 29 T cell receptor beta chains given below trace back to one sample, sequenced in a study of blood T cell repertoires in COVID-19 (dated by TCRdb to about 2020). The method behind the library was the immunoSEQ multiplex PCR assay. TCRdb's version of the immuneACCESS table is confined to in-frame rearrangements and falls short of the full clone set. An unresolved V gene accounts for under half of the shortfall where checked; the remainder is of unknown origin. Across this sample there are a few hundred thousand clones, with 70% to 85% seen only once. 1.2% to 1.5% of the sample lies in the top ten. What was sequenced was peripheral blood. Every receptor here comes from a woman aged 40 to 50 who had recovered from COVID-19.

The V and J genes are TRBV10-3 and TRBJ2-1; D possibly corresponds to TRBD2 (6 bases). The CDR3 is made up of 13 amino acids. Trimming left V 8 bases short and J 4 bases short, with 12 bases between. Germline CDR1 ENHRY, CDR2 SYGVKD. This CDR3 is CAISREVYNEQFF. CDR3 coding DNA: TGTGCCATCTCAAGGGAGGTATACAATGAGCAGTTCTTC.

CDR3 nucleotide sequence: TGTGCCATCAGTGGGGCCGTTAATGAAAAACTGTTTTTT. It encodes CAISGAVNEKLFF. The chain is built from TRBV10-3 and TRBJ1-4; D unclear. V gave up 4 bases and J gave up 4 bases, with 7 bases separating them. Per the germline V gene, CDR1 is ENHRY and CDR2 is SYGVKD. The CDR3 length is 13 residues.

The chain combines TRBV12-5 with TRBJ1-5; 10 bases map to TRBD1. Germline V CDR1 and CDR2: LGHNT, FRNRAP. This CDR3 is 15 amino acids long. V gave up 1 base and J gave up 4 bases; unmatched junction bases: 1. CDR3 DNA: TGTGCTAGTGGTTTGGGGACAGGGGGTAATCAGCCCCAGCATTTT. It specifies CASGLGTGGNQPQHF.

The rearrangement uses TRBV19 and TRBJ2-5, with 9 bases identical to TRBD1. From germline, CDR1 is LNHDA and CDR2 SQIVND (reference sequence). Germline trimming cut 4 bases from V and 4 bases from J; bases unmatched to any gene: 4. This CDR3 has 14 residues. This CDR3 is CASSRGQGIETQYF. The DNA for the CDR3 is TGTGCCAGTAGTAGGGGACAGGGCATAGAGACCCAGTACTTC.

This clone came up once. The chain employs TRBV3-1 (or the pseudogene TRBV3-2) and TRBJ2-7; D gene uncertain. Trimming removed 4 bases at V and 3 bases at J, with 10 bases between. The CDR3 contains 13 residues. Germline V gene lookup returns CDR1 LGHDT and CDR2 YNNKEL (reference sequence). Here the CDR3 DNA reads TGTGCCAGCAGCCTGGGCCCAAACTACGAGCAGTACTTC. It specifies CASSLGPNYEQYF.

The chain is built from TRBV7-2 and TRBJ2-2; tentative D call: TRBD2 (6 bases). Trimming stripped 5 bases from V and 6 bases from J, with 16 bases between. CDR1 and CDR2 from the germline V gene are SGHTA and FQGNSA. CDR3 length: 15 residues. As DNA, the CDR3 is TGTGCCAGCAGCCACCAGGCTAGCGAAGCCGGGGAGCTGTTTTTT. It encodes CASSHQASEAGELFF.

V is TRBV6-5 and J is TRBJ2-3, with D perhaps TRBD2 (7 bases). The CDR3 runs 15 residues. The germline V gene has CDR1 MNHEY and CDR2 SVGAGI. The ends were cut back, 5 bases at V and 1 base at J, with 13 bases in the middle. The CDR3 spells CASSRWGGRTDTQYF. The DNA for the CDR3 is TGTGCCAGCAGTCGGTGGGGGGGGCGCACAGATACGCAGTATTTT.

The chain combines TRBV6-5 with TRBJ2-1; the D gene is possibly TRBD2 (6 bases). V lost 5 bases to trimming and J lost 15 bases, with 14 bases between them. The germline gives CDR1 MNHEY, CDR2 SVGAGI. The CDR3 extends over 11 amino acids. CDR3 residues: CASSRDFRGFF. The DNA for the CDR3 is TGTGCCAGCAGTCGGGACTTCCGAGGGTTCTTC.

DNA for the CDR3: TGTGCCAGCAGTTCGCAGGGTTCCTACGAGCAGTACTTC. Its protein is CASSSQGSYEQYF. The V call is TRBV12-3 or TRBV12-4, the J call TRBJ2-7, with a possible D match to TRBD1 (5 bases). CDR3 length equals 13 residues. V lost 4 bases to trimming and J lost 1 base, with 8 bases between them.

This clone was seen a single time. The CDR3 DNA follows: TGTGCCAGCACTTTTTTGTCCGAGGAGCAGTACTTC. Its translation is CASTFLSEEQYF. The chain couples TRBV6-5 to TRBJ2-7, with D unclear. The CDR3 sequence is 12 residues long. With 7 bases removed from V and 7 bases from J, the gap between germline ends came to 14 bases. Germline CDR1 is MNHEY and CDR2 is SVGAGI.

In DNA, the CDR3 is TGTGCCTGGAATGTAGCAGGCTCCTACAATGAGCAGTTCTTC. Its translation is CAWNVAGSYNEQFF. The V gene is TRBV30, the J gene TRBJ2-1; D unclear. V was shortened by 4 bases and J by 0 bases, with 10 bases between the two germline ends. Per the germline V gene, CDR1 is GTSNPN and CDR2 is SVGIG (reference sequence). The CDR3 contains 14 residues.

The V and J genes are TRBV7-2 and TRBJ1-4; D is ambiguous. The CDR3 totals 17 residues. Trimming shortened V by 5 bases and J by 0 bases, and 16 bases separated the two germline ends. Germline values: CDR1 SGHTA, CDR2 FQGNSA. Here the CDR3 DNA reads TGTGCCAGCAGCCGGCGGACGGGAGTTGCAACTAATGAAAAACTGTTTTTT. It encodes CASSRRTGVATNEKLFF.

The chain is built from TRBV3-1 (or the pseudogene TRBV3-2) and TRBJ2-2; unclear D gene. Between the trimmed V and J ends, which lost 4 bases and 3 bases, there was a span of 6 bases. This CDR3 has 13 residues. Germline values: CDR1 LGHDT, CDR2 YNNKEL (reference sequence). The DNA for the CDR3 is TGTGCCAGCAGCCCCCTCCACACCGGGGAGCTGTTTTTT. Translating gives CASSPLHTGELFF.

The V call is TRBV6-5, the J call TRBJ1-1, with D perhaps TRBD1 (5 bases). From germline, CDR1 is MNHEY and CDR2 SVGAGI. V lost 6 bases, J lost 7 bases, and 21 bases lay in between. The CDR3 runs 15 residues. Here the CDR3 reads CASRSVIWTDNEAFF. CDR3 bases: TGTGCCAGCAGATCCGTAATCTGGACGGACAATGAAGCTTTCTTT.

This chain's CDR3 is CATSREQGAKTF. Here the CDR3 DNA reads TGTGCCACCAGCAGAGAACAGGGGGCGAAGACCTTC. This chain uses TRBV15 with TRBJ1-2; 9 nucleotides match TRBD1. Germline V gene lookup returns CDR1 LNHNV and CDR2 YYDKDF (reference sequence). This CDR3 spans 12 amino acids. With 0 bases clipped from V and 14 bases from J, the junction kept 4 bases outside the gene matches.

The chain has TRBV29-1 and TRBJ1-1; no firm D call. The CDR3 covers 12 residues. CDR1 is SQVTM and CDR2 is ANQGSEA in the germline V gene. V was clipped by 4 bases and J by 4 bases, with 10 bases between them. The CDR3 DNA reads TGCAGCGTTGTATACAGTCTCACTGAAGCTTTCTTT. Amino acids: CSVVYSLTEAFF.

The chain couples TRBV7-2 to TRBJ1-5; a weak D match, TRBD1 (5 bases). The CDR3 runs 13 residues. Trimming took off 6 bases at V and 4 bases at J, with 10 bases between the two ends. Germline values: CDR1 SGHTA, CDR2 FQGNSA. CDR3 sequence (DNA): TGTGCCAGCAGTTCAGACAGAAATCAGCCCCAGCATTTT. This encodes CASSSDRNQPQHF.

The genes are TRBV2 and TRBJ1-4; D gene ambiguous. Deletions cut 4 bases from V and 9 bases from J, with 12 bases between. Germline CDR1 reads SNHLY; CDR2 reads FYNNEI. This CDR3 spans 13 amino acids. The CDR3 reads CASSGDGDQKLFF. For the CDR3, the DNA is TGTGCCAGCAGTGGAGACGGGGATCAAAAACTGTTTTTT.

This clone was detected only a few times. This chain uses TRBV19 with TRBJ1-6, with D tentatively TRBD1 (5 bases). V was clipped by 6 bases and J by 6 bases, with 15 bases between them. The CDR3 has 15 amino acids. Germline-derived CDR1 and CDR2 are LNHDA and SQIVND (reference sequence). The CDR3 sequence is CASSFAGMGNSPLHF. The CDR3 nucleotides are TGTGCCAGTAGCTTCGCAGGGATGGGTAATTCACCCCTCCACTTT.

J is TRBJ2-1 and V is TRBV11-3; weak D call: TRBD1 (5 bases). Trimming shortened V by 5 bases and J by 0 bases, and 17 bases separated the two germline ends. Germline CDR1 and CDR2: SGHNT and YENEEA. The CDR3 spans 17 residues. CDR3 amino acids: CASSPFVGASSYNEQFF. CDR3 sequence (DNA): TGTGCCAGCAGCCCCTTTGTAGGGGCCAGCTCCTACAATGAGCAGTTCTTC. Full variable domain (remainder filled in from reference TRBV11-3 and TRBJ2-1): EAGVVQSPRYKIIEKKQPVAFWCNPISGHNTLYWYLQNLGQGPELLIRYENEEAVDDSQLPKDRFSAERLKGVDSTLKIQPAELGDSAVYLCASSPFVGASSYNEQFFGPGTRLTVL.

The chain joins TRBV7-8 to TRBJ2-2; 9 bases fit TRBD2. Germline assignment: CDR1 SGHVS and CDR2 FQNEAQ. This CDR3 is 16 amino acids long. Trimming took 7 bases from V and 1 from J; bases not matched to a gene: 7. CDR3 region: CASNLLSGGNTGELFF. As DNA, the CDR3 is TGTGCCAGCAACCTACTTAGCGGGGGGAACACCGGGGAGCTGTTTTTT. The full variable domain, completed using reference TRBV7-8 and TRBJ2-2, is GAGVSQSPRYKVAKRGQDVALRCDPISGHVSLFWYQQALGQGPEFLTYFQNEAQLDKSGLPSDRFFAERPEGSVSTLKIQRTQQEDSAVYLCASNLLSGGNTGELFFGEGSRLTVL.

Only one count was recorded for this clone. J is TRBJ2-2 and V is TRBV27; D is ambiguous. This CDR3 has 15 residues. V was pared by 0 bases and J by 3 bases, with 8 bases between. CDR1 is MNHEY and CDR2 is SMNVEV in the germline V gene (reference sequence). The CDR3 DNA sequence: TGTGCCAGCAGTTTATCCAGGTCGGACACCGGGGAGCTGTTTTTT. It encodes CASSLSRSDTGELFF.

The chain links TRBV6-6 to TRBJ1-5, with 8 bases identical to TRBD1. Germline V gives CDR1 MNHNY, CDR2 SVGAGI (reference sequence). This CDR3 comprises 16 residues. The J segment lost 10 bases and the V segment lost 5 bases, leaving 16 bases of the junction unmatched. The CDR3 DNA reads as TGTGCCAGCAGTCCTGGACAGGGTCAAAGTTGGCGACCCCAGCATTTT. Its translation: CASSPGQGQSWRPQHF.

The rearrangement links TRBV6-2 or TRBV6-3 to TRBJ2-7, with D possibly matching TRBD1 (6 bases). The germline V gene encodes CDR1 MNHEY and CDR2 SVGEGT. The CDR3 length is 14 residues. V lost 4 bases and J lost 4, with 14 bases in between. This chain's CDR3 is CASSFSFTGYEQYF. For the CDR3, the DNA is TGTGCCAGCAGTTTCTCATTCACAGGGTACGAGCAGTACTTC.

The V call is TRBV5-4, the J call TRBJ1-2; perhaps TRBD1 as D (5 bases). This CDR3 contains 12 residues. CDR1 SGHNT and CDR2 YYREEE come from the germline V gene (reference sequence). Trimming removed 4 bases at V and 13 bases at J, with 17 bases between. CDR3 sequence (DNA): TGTGCCAGCAGCACGGGGGAACAACACGGCACCTTC. The encoded protein is CASSTGEQHGTF.

The rearrangement uses TRBV7-6 and TRBJ2-3, with TRBD2 matching over 11 bases. CDR3 length: 14 amino acids. V lost 3 bases and J lost 4; bases outside the gene matches: 0. Germline CDR1 SGHVS, CDR2 FNYEAQ. This CDR3 reads CASSFSGGADTQYF. The CDR3 DNA reads TGTGCCAGCAGCTTTAGCGGGGGGGCAGATACGCAGTATTTT.

This chain joins TRBV4-1 and TRBJ2-7; D possibly corresponds to TRBD2 (5 bases). CDR1 and CDR2 from the germline V gene are MGHRA and YSYEKL. This CDR3 contains 14 residues. V was trimmed by 0 bases and J by 7 bases, leaving 13 bases between them. For the CDR3, the DNA is TGCGCCAGCAGCCAAGAGACGGGGATACGGGAGCAGTACTTC. Translation: CASSQETGIREQYF.

A few counts support this clone. V is TRBV5-4 and J is TRBJ1-5; D is unclear. V was shortened by 0 bases and J by 4 bases, with 8 bases between the two germline ends. CDR1 and CDR2 from the germline V gene are SGHNT and YYREEE (reference sequence). The CDR3 length is 14 residues. The chain's CDR3 is CASSLGGRNQPQHF. The CDR3 nucleotides are TGTGCCAGCAGCTTGGGAGGGCGTAATCAGCCCCAGCATTTT.

The chain employs TRBV12-3 or TRBV12-4 and TRBJ2-5; D gene uncertain. V lost 3 bases and J 4 bases, leaving 6 bases between the germline ends. There are 12 residues in the CDR3. CDR3 residues: CASSFELETQYF. CDR3 DNA: TGTGCCAGCAGTTTCGAGTTAGAGACCCAGTACTTC.